This T cell receptor (beta chain) originates from a study of HIV-infected patients and healthy controls. Study-level results: Untreated HIV+ repertoires had roughly threefold fewer distinct CDR3s and lower Shannon diversity than healthy controls.

This clonotype was detected ten times or more. The antigen is undetermined. Alpha and beta constant-region primers primed reverse transcription of 500 to 550 ng RNA. Separate chain-specific third strand synthesis with multiplexing indices produced the alpha and beta libraries. A single primer pair per chain amplified all rearrangements, with per-molecule barcodes. The cDNA received a 5' RACE adapter containing a random hexamer plus an SP2 sequencing primer site. MiXCR was run by TCRdb on the 5' RACE reads, yielding one entry per CDR3 protein. The data hold about 15,000 distinct CDR3 sequences, with 7% observed a single time. V was cut by 1 base and J by 3 bases, with 15 bases left in between. Germline CDR1 SQVTM, CDR2 ANQGSEA. The CDR3 is 15 residues long. All unsorted peripheral T cells were captured because whole blood was used without fractionation.

V usage is TRBV29-1 and J usage is TRBJ1-1; tentative D call: TRBD1 (6 bases). The sequence came from an adult in good health. The sequenced material came from blood. The CDR3 spells CSVEVWGRGYTEAFF. CDR3 DNA: TGCAGCGTTGAAGTATGGGGGCGGGGGTACACTGAAGCTTTCTTT. The full variable domain, with the rest looked up from reference TRBV29-1 and TRBJ1-1, is SAVISQKPSRDICQRGTSLTIQCQVDSQVTMMFWYRQQPGQSLTLIATANQGSEATYESGFVIDKFPISRPNLTFSTLTVSNMSPEDSSIYLCSVEVWGRGYTEAFFGQGTRLTVV.